These T cell receptor beta chains were read from a single sample in a study of T cells after yellow fever vaccination. TCRdb itself ran the 5' RACE reads through MiXCR, one entry per CDR3 protein. The table records over 300,000 distinct CDR3 sequences, around 4% of them present only once. Here the sequenced sample was PBMCs, taken on the day of the yellow fever booster vaccination. All receptors derive from a man between 18 and 29 years old who received the YFV17D yellow fever vaccine. Both conserved end residues are part of each CDR3. A D gene is named only where the DNA matches it firmly. Where a row states a size, it is once, few, many or the class of an expanded clone; other rows omit it.

>few|.|TRBJ2-7|TRBV10-1
CASSESGSLRQYF
TGCGCCAGCAGTGAGTCGGGGTCCCTGCGGCAGTACTTC
>few|.|TRBJ1-4|TRBV18
CASSPMDRNEKLFF
TGTGCCAGCTCACCGATGGACAGAAATGAAAAACTGTTTTTT
>many|.|TRBJ1-6|TRBV5-4
CASSFLNSPLHF
TGTGCCAGCAGCTTTCTGAATTCACCCCTCCACTTT
>.|.|TRBJ1-4|TRBV25-1
CASSVGGATNEKLFF
TGTGCCAGCAGCGTCGGCGGGGCAACTAATGAAAAACTGTTTTTT
>few|TRBD1|TRBJ1-6|TRBV13
CASSLRTGRSPLHF
TGTGCCAGCAGCCTCCGGACAGGAAGGTCACCCCTCCACTTT
>few|.|TRBJ2-1|TRBV7-2
CASSLTGKYNEQFF
TGTGCCAGCAGCTTGACAGGAAAATACAATGAGCAGTTCTTC
>.|TRBD1|TRBJ1-5|TRBV12-3/TRBV12-4
CASSSGTGAQPQHF
TGTGCCAGCAGCTCCGGGACAGGGGCTCAGCCCCAGCATTTT
>many|.|TRBJ2-3|TRBV11-1
CASSLMAPQGRTDTQYF
TGTGCCAGCAGCTTGATGGCCCCCCAGGGACGCACAGATACGCAGTATTTT
>many|TRBD2|TRBJ2-2|TRBV29-1
CSARGGQLELFF
TGCAGCGCTCGGGGGGGCCAATTGGAGCTGTTTTTT
>many|TRBD2|TRBJ2-3|TRBV5-1
CASSPRDGGIDTQYF
TGCGCCAGCAGCCCCCGGGACGGGGGGATAGATACGCAGTATTTT
>many|TRBD2|TRBJ2-5|TRBV5-1
CASSLILADQETQYF
TGCGCCAGCAGCTTAATACTAGCGGACCAAGAGACCCAGTACTTC
>many|.|TRBJ1-2|TRBV7-9
CASSRSGYQRGYTF
TGTGCCAGCAGCCGGTCAGGGTACCAGCGGGGCTACACCTTC
>few|.|TRBJ2-3|TRBV7-2
CASSLGPGGGTDTQYF
TGTGCCAGCAGCTTAGGACCAGGGGGGGGCACAGATACGCAGTATTTT
>many|.|TRBJ2-7|TRBV21-1
CASSKDWSEYSYEQYF
TGTGCCAGCAGCAAAGATTGGAGCGAATACTCCTACGAGCAGTACTTC
>few|.|TRBJ1-1|TRBV7-8
CASARGGNTEAFF
TGTGCCAGCGCGCGCGGTGGGAACACTGAAGCTTTCTTT
>many|.|TRBJ2-3|TRBV5-1
CASSLEGRGTDTQYF
TGCGCCAGCAGCTTGGAGGGCAGGGGAACAGATACGCAGTATTTT
>few|TRBD2|TRBJ2-1|TRBV20-1
CSAEAVAGGPPRHQFF
TGCAGTGCCGAGGCCGTAGCGGGGGGTCCACCTCGCCACCAGTTCTTC
>many|TRBD2|TRBJ2-3|TRBV7-6
CASSFGLAGTDTQYF
TGTGCCAGCAGCTTCGGACTAGCGGGCACAGATACGCAGTATTTT
>many|TRBD1|TRBJ2-7|TRBV28
CASSFGDRGAYEQYF
TGTGCCAGCAGTTTCGGGGACAGGGGTGCCTACGAGCAGTACTTC
>many|TRBD1|TRBJ1-2|TRBV7-2
CASSLQQGNGYTF
TGTGCCAGCAGCCTCCAACAGGGGAATGGCTACACCTTC
>many|.|TRBJ2-6|TRBV3-1
CASSYPGANVLTF
TGTGCCAGCAGCTACCCTGGGGCCAACGTCCTGACTTTC
>.|.|TRBJ2-3|TRBV6-2/TRBV6-3
CASRFPTDTQYF
TGTGCCAGCAGGTTCCCCACAGATACGCAGTATTTT
>.|.|TRBJ1-6|TRBV5-4
CASSGGWDSPLHF
TGTGCCAGCAGCGGGGGGTGGGATTCACCCCTCCACTTT
>.|.|TRBJ1-2|TRBV4-3
CASSQEVLGTAWGYTF
TGCGCCAGCAGCCAAGAGGTATTGGGAACGGCCTGGGGCTACACCTTC
>many|.|TRBJ1-2|TRBV12-3/TRBV12-4
CASSFRTAGYTF
TGTGCCAGCAGTTTTCGAACAGCGGGCTACACCTTC
>few|TRBD2|TRBJ2-2|TRBV4-2
CASSPGLGEGTGELFF
TGTGCCAGCAGCCCGGGACTTGGGGAGGGCACCGGGGAGCTGTTTTTT
>many|TRBD1|TRBJ2-2|TRBV19
CASSSRGLSTGELFF
TGTGCCAGTAGTTCAAGGGGGCTGAGCACCGGGGAGCTGTTTTTT
>.|.|TRBJ1-2|TRBV12-3/TRBV12-4
CASRSGQSWGYTF
TGTGCCAGCAGGTCAGGACAGTCCTGGGGCTACACCTTC
>many|.|TRBJ1-3|TRBV12-5
CASGSIGGTGNTIYF
TGTGCTAGTGGCTCGATAGGGGGAACTGGAAACACCATATATTTT
>many|TRBD2|TRBJ2-4|TRBV2
CASSFGGSLAKNIQYF
TGTGCCAGCAGTTTCGGGGGGTCCTTAGCCAAAAACATTCAGTACTTC
>many|TRBD2|TRBJ2-3|TRBV7-8
CASSAGLALLDTQYF
TGTGCCAGCAGCGCCGGACTAGCGTTACTAGATACGCAGTATTTT
>many|.|TRBJ2-1|TRBV5-1
CASSLVGLNEQFF
TGCGCCAGCAGCTTGGTTGGGTTGAATGAGCAGTTCTTC
>.|.|TRBJ2-3|TRBV5-4
CASSFRDQSTDTQYF
TGTGCCAGCAGCTTCCGGGACCAAAGCACAGATACGCAGTATTTT
>many|.|TRBJ2-5|TRBV12-3/TRBV12-4
CASSLWGVQETQYF
TGTGCCAGCAGTTTATGGGGGGTACAAGAGACCCAGTACTTC
>few|TRBD2|TRBJ2-3|TRBV4-3
CASSQGTTTDTQYF
TGCGCCAGCAGCCAGGGGACTACCACAGATACGCAGTATTTT
>many|.|TRBJ2-5|TRBV7-3
CASSLSPQETQYF
TGTGCCAGCAGCCTGAGTCCCCAAGAGACCCAGTACTTC
>many|.|TRBJ2-1|TRBV18
CASSPSGISEQFF
TGTGCCAGCTCACCTTCAGGGATCAGTGAGCAGTTCTTC
>many|TRBD2|TRBJ2-1|TRBV7-2
CASSSSGDNEQFF
TGTGCCAGCAGCTCTAGCGGGGACAATGAGCAGTTCTTC
>few|.|TRBJ1-1|TRBV7-2
CASSLSLARVAFF
TGTGCCAGCAGCTTAAGTTTAGCGAGGGTCGCTTTCTTT
>few|.|TRBJ2-1|TRBV4-1
CASSQDRLASSYNEQFF
TGCGCCAGCAGCCAGGACAGACTTGCTAGCTCCTACAATGAGCAGTTCTTC
>.|.|TRBJ2-2|TRBV7-9
CASSFQGGELFF
TGTGCCAGCAGCTTTCAAGGCGGGGAGCTGTTTTTT
>.|.|TRBJ1-6|TRBV7-2
CASSLEWLSSYNSPLHF
TGTGCCAGCAGCTTAGAGTGGTTATCATCCTATAATTCACCCCTCCACTTT
>few|TRBD1|TRBJ2-7|TRBV18
CASSPNRDRGLEQYF
TGTGCCAGCTCACCAAATCGGGACAGAGGCTTAGAGCAGTACTTC
>few|TRBD1|TRBJ2-5|TRBV4-2
CASSQEVGAQGAQETQYF
TGTGCCAGCAGCCAAGAGGTCGGGGCTCAGGGGGCACAAGAGACCCAGTACTTC
>many|TRBD2|TRBJ2-3|TRBV7-2
CASSSGTSGGPLF
TGTGCCAGCAGCTCCGGGACTAGCGGGGGGCCCCTGTTT